A selection of T cell receptor beta chains follows, all from one sample in a study of T-cell memory formation after mild COVID-19. From the 5' RACE reads, TCRdb called clonotypes with MiXCR, one entry per CDR3 protein. The data show approximately 180,000 distinct CDR3 sequences, 16% seen once. Specimen: PBMCs or a T cell subset sorted from them (not recorded which). All receptors come from an adult woman who had mild COVID-19 (a few samples of this study predate the infection). Cell type and time point are not known. Both conserved end residues are part of each CDR3. The D gene is left open where the match is weak.

V	D	J	CDR3
TRBV18	TRBD2	TRBJ2-7	CASSPTSGKEYEQYF
TRBV3-1	.	TRBJ2-2	CASSQVGNTGELFF
TRBV6-5	.	TRBJ1-3	CASGRGISGNTIYF
TRBV5-1	TRBD1	TRBJ2-2	CASTDGQGWTGELFF
TRBV5-1	.	TRBJ2-2	CASSHMGENTGELFF
TRBV5-1	.	TRBJ2-3	CASSLGDESDTQYF
TRBV7-3	.	TRBJ2-6	CASSLGGFDANVLTF
TRBV9	.	TRBJ1-1	CASSVVAANTEAFF
TRBV12-3/TRBV12-4	.	TRBJ2-5	CASQGWQETQYF
TRBV29-1	TRBD1	TRBJ2-7	CSGGTGPYEQYF
TRBV11-2	TRBD2	TRBJ2-5	CASSSILTSGGEQETQYF
TRBV5-5	.	TRBJ2-1	CASSQQGPEQFF
TRBV29-1	.	TRBJ2-1	CSVEWGAVHNEQFF
TRBV6-6	.	TRBJ2-7	CASISETYEQYF
TRBV2	.	TRBJ2-2	CASSEVGVLFF
TRBV5-1	TRBD1	TRBJ2-7	CASRLDPTGNEQYF
TRBV3-1	.	TRBJ2-5	CASSQGSSRGETQYF
TRBV2	TRBD1	TRBJ1-2	CASRRQGFYGYTF
TRBV2	TRBD2	TRBJ2-2	CASSDYGAGGRLGELFF
TRBV2	.	TRBJ2-3	CASGGETTDTQYF
TRBV12-3/TRBV12-4	TRBD2	TRBJ2-1	CASSPQRGMDNEQFF
TRBV14	.	TRBJ1-4	CASSPKGVRNEKLFF
TRBV11-2	TRBD2	TRBJ2-5	CASSATSGPYQETQYF
TRBV3-1	TRBD1	TRBJ1-1	CASSRRQGAVNTEAFF
TRBV7-3	TRBD2	TRBJ2-7	CASSRHPQGRDEQYF
TRBV4-1	TRBD1	TRBJ1-1	CASSQGQGAFRTEAFF
TRBV11-2	.	TRBJ2-7	CASSLAGSPSYEQYF
TRBV24-1	.	TRBJ2-4	CATSGAPKAGVKNIQYF
TRBV25-1	.	TRBJ2-7	CASKPTGGAAGAYEQYF
TRBV25-1	.	TRBJ2-5	CASSEYATQETQYF
TRBV5-1	.	TRBJ1-1	CASSYGTRDTEAFF
TRBV10-3	.	TRBJ1-5	CAISGTQNQPQHF
TRBV9	.	TRBJ2-3	CASSVSGGLSTDTQYF
TRBV24-1	.	TRBJ2-3	CATSDLGRRDTQYF
TRBV10-3	.	TRBJ2-2	CAISGQLTGELFF
TRBV9	.	TRBJ1-4	CASSVGTTVEKLFF
TRBV6-2/TRBV6-3	.	TRBJ1-5	CASRQPGHPNQPQHF
TRBV21-1	.	TRBJ2-1	CASVQSTYNEQFF
TRBV29-1	.	TRBJ2-1	CSALSGTRRLTEQFF
TRBV28	.	TRBJ2-7	CASLGSWQIYEQYF
TRBV5-1	.	TRBJ2-1	CASSLDSGDYNEQFF
TRBV24-1	TRBD2	TRBJ2-1	CATSEGRGLYNEQFF